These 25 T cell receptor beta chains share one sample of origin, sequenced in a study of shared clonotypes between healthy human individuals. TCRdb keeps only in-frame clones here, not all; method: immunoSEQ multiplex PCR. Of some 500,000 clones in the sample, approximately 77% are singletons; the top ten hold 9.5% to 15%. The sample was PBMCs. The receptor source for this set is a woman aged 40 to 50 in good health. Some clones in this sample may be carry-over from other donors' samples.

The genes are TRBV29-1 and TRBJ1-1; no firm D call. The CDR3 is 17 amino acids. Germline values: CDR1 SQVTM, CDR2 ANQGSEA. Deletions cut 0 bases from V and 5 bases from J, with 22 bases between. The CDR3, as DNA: TGCAGCGTTGAAGAAGGGTGGGCCTCTGTACGGGGAACTGAAGCTTTCTTT. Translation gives CSVEEGWASVRGTEAFF.

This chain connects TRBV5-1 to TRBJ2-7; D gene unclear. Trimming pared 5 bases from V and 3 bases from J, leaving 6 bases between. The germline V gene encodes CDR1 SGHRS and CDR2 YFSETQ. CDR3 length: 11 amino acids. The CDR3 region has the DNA TGCGCCAGCAGGCGAGGCTACGAGCAGTACTTC. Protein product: CASRRGYEQYF.

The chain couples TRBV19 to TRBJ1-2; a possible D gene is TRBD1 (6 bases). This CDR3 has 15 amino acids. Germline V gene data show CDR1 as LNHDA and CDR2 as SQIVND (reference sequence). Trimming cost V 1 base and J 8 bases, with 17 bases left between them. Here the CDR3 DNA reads TGTGCCAGTAGTATAGGATACGGGACACCCTTGGGCTACACCTTC. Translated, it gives CASSIGYGTPLGYTF.

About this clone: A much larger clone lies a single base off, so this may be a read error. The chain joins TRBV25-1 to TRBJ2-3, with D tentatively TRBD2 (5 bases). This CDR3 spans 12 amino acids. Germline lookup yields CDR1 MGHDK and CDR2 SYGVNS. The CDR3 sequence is CAGRNEGDTQYF. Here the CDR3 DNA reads TGTGCCGGCAGGAATGAGGGAGATACGCAGTATTTT. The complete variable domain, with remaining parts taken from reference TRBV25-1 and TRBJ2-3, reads EADIYQTPRYLVIGTGKKITLECSQTMGHDKMYWYQQDPGMELHLIHYSYGVNSTEKGDLSSESTVSRIRTEHFPLTLESARPSHTSQYLCAGRNEGDTQYFGPGTRLTVL.

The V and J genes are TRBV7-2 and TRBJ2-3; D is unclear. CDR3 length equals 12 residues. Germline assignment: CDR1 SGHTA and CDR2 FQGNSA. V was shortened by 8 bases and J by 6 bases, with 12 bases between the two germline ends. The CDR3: CASRPFTDTQYF. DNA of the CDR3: TGTGCCAGCCGCCCATTTACGGATACGCAGTATTTT. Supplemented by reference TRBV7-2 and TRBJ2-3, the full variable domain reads GAGVSQSPSNKVTEKGKDVELRCDPISGHTALYWYRQSLGQGLEFLIYFQGNSAPDKSGLPSDRFSAERTGGSVSTLTIQRTQQEDSAVYLCASRPFTDTQYFGPGTRLTVL.

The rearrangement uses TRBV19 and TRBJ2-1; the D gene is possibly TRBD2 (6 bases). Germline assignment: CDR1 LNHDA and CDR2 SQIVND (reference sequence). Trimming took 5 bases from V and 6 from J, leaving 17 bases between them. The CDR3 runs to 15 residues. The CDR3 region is CASSLLTGETNEQFF. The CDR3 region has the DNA TGTGCCAGTAGTCTCTTAACGGGAGAAACCAATGAGCAGTTCTTC.

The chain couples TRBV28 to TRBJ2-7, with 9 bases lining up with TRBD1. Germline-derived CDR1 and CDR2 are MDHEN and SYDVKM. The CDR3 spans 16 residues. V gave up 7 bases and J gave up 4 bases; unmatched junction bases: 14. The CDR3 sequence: CASIPPSGQGNYEQYF. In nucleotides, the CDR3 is TGTGCCAGCATTCCGCCCTCGGGACAGGGCAATTACGAGCAGTACTTC.

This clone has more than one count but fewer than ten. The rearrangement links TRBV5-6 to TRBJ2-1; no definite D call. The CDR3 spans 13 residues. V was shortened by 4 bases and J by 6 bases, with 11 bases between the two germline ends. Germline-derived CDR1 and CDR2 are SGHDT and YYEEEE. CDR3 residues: CASSLRPLNEQFF. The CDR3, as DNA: TGTGCCAGCAGCCTAAGACCCCTCAATGAGCAGTTCTTC.

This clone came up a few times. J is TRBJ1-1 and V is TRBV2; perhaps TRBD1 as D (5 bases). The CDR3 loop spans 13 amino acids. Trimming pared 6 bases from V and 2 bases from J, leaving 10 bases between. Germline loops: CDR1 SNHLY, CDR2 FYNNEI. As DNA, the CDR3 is TGTGCCAGCAGGAGACAGTTAAACACTGAAGCTTTCTTT. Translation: CASRRQLNTEAFF.

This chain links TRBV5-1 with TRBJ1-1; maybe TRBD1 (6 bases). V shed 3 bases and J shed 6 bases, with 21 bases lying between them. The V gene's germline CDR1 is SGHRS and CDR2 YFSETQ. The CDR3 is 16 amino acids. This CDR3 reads CASSYYPGQQIPEAFF. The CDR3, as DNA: TGCGCCAGCAGCTATTACCCGGGACAACAAATTCCTGAAGCTTTCTTT.

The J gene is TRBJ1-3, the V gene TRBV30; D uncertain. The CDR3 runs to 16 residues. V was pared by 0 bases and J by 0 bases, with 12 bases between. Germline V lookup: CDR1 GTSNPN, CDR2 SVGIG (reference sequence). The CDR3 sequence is CAWSVGNLPSGNTIYF. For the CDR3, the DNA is TGTGCCTGGAGTGTGGGTAACCTACCCTCTGGAAACACCATATATTTT.

For the CDR3, the DNA is TGTGCCAGCGGGGGTGTCATGGGTTTAACCCAGTACTTC. The encoded protein is CASGGVMGLTQYF. The rearrangement joins TRBV28 to TRBJ2-5; the D call may be TRBD1 or TRBD2 (5 bases each). V lost 8 bases and J 8 bases, leaving 18 bases between the germline ends. The CDR3 length is 13 residues. Germline V CDR1 and CDR2: MDHEN, SYDVKM.

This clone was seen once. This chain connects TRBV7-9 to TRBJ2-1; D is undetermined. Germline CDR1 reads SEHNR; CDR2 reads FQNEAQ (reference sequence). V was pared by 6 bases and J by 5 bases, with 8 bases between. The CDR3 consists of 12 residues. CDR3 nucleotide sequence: TGTGCCAGCAGTCTTATAGACAATGAGCAGTTCTTC. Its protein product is CASSLIDNEQFF.

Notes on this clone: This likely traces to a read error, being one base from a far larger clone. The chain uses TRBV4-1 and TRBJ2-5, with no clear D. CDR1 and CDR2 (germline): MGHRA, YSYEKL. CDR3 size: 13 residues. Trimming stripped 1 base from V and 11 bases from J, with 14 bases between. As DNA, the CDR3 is TGCGCCAGCAGCCAAGTAGGTGGCTACGATCAGTACTTC. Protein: CASSQVGGYDQYF.

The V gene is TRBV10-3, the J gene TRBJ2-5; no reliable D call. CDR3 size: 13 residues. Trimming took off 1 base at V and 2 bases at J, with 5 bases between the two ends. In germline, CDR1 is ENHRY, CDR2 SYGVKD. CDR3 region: CAISELLQETQYF. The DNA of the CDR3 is TGTGCCATCAGTGAGTTGCTTCAAGAGACCCAGTACTTC.

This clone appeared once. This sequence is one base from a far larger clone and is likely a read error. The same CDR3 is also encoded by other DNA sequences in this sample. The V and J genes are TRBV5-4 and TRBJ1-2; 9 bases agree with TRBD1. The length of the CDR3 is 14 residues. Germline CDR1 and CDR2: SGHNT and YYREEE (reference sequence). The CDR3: CASSFGDRDYGYTF. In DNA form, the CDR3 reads TGTGCCAGCAGCTTCGGGGACAGGGACTATGGATACACCTTC.

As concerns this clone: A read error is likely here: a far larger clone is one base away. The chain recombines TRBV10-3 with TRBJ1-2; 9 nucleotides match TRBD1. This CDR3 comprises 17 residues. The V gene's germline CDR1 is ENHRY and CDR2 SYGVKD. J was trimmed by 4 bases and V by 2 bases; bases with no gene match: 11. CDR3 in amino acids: CAISEGRTGDSLYGYTF. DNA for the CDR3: TGTGCCATCAGTGAGGGCAGGACAGGGGACTCGCTCTATGGCTACACCTTC.

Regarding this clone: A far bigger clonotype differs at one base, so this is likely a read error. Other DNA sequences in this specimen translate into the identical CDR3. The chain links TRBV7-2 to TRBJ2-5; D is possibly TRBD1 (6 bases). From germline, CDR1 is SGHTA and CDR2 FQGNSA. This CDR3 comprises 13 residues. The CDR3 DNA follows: TGCGCCAGCAGCTTACAGGGCTATGGGACCCAGTACTTC. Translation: CASSLQGYGTQYF.

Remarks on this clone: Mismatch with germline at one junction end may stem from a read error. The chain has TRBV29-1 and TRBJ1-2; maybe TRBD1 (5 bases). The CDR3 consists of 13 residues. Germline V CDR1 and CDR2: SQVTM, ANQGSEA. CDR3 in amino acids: CSAEDVGPEGYTF. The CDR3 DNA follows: TGCAGCGCTGAAGATGTGGGACCGGAGGGCTACACCTTC. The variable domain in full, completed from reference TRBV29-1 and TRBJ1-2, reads SAVISQKPSRDICQRGTSLTIQCQVDSQVTMMFWYRQQPGQSLTLIATANQGSEATYESGFVIDKFPISRPNLTFSTLTVSNMSPEDSSIYLCSAEDVGPEGYTFGSGTRLTVV.

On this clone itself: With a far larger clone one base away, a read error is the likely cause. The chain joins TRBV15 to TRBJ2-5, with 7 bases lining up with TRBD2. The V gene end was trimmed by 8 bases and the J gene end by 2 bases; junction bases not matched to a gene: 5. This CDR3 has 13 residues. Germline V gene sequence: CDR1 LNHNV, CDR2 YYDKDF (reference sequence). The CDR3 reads CATARGVQETQYF. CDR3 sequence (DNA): TGTGCCACCGCCCGGGGGGTGCAAGAGACCCAGTACTTC.

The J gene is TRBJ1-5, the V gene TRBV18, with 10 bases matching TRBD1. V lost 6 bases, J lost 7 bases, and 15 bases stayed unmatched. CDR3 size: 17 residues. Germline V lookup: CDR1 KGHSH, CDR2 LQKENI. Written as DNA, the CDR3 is TGTGCCAGCTCCCCAGGATCCGGGACAGGGGCTAGACAGCCCCAGCATTTT. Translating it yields CASSPGSGTGARQPQHF.

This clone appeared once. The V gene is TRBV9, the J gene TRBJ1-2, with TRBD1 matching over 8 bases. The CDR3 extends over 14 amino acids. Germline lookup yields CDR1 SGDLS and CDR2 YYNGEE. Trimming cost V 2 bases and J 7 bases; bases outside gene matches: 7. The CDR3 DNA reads TGTGCCAGCAGCGTGGAACAGGGGGTAGTTGGCTACACCTTC. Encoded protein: CASSVEQGVVGYTF.

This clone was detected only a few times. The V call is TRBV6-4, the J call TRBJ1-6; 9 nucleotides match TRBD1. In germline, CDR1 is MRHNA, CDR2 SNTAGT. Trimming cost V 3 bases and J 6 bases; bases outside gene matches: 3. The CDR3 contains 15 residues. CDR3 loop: CASSEDRGSNSPLHF. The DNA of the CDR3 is TGTGCCAGCAGTGAGGACAGGGGCAGTAATTCACCCCTCCACTTT.

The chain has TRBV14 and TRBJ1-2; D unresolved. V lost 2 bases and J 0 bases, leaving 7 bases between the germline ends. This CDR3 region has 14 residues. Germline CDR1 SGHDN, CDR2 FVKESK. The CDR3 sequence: CASSQRSPNYGYTF. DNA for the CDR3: TGTGCCAGCAGCCAAAGGAGTCCTAACTATGGCTACACCTTC.

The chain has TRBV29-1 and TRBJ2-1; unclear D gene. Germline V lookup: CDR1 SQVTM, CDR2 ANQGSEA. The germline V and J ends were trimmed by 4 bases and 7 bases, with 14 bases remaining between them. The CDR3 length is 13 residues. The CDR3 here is CSVVGGSLNEQFF. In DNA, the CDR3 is TGCAGCGTTGTTGGTGGGTCCCTGAATGAGCAGTTCTTC.